The 26 T cell receptor beta chains given below trace back to one sample, sequenced in a study of post-analysis software for immune sequencing data (dated by TCRdb to between 2014 and 2017). Overall study results and their limits: Patients showed significantly higher frequencies than controls for a handful of TRBV segments, among them TRBV5-6, TRBV5-1 and TRBV20-1.

To prepare the library, PCR was applied. Sequenced using an Illumina HiSeq 2500. Unique molecular identifiers were incorporated into TCR beta cDNA libraries to reduce PCR and sequencing biases. The raw public reads went through TCRdb reprocessing: fastp at Q25, MiXCR clone calling, in-frame beta chains kept. Under each unique CDR3 protein, matching rows form one entry showing the most common genes and DNA. The sample contains hundreds of thousands of distinct CDR3 sequences, roughly 30% of them found a single time. The ten largest make up around 0.55% of the sample. Antigens of these TCRs are unknown. Sequenced material: blood. The source of these receptors is a girl aged 10 to 17 with multiple sclerosis.

The V and J genes are TRBV20-1 and TRBJ2-3, with 11 bases matching TRBD2. J gave up 6 bases and V 5 bases, and 10 bases lay outside the gene matches. CDR1 and CDR2 from the germline V gene are DFQATT and SNEGSKA (reference sequence). CDR3 length: 15 residues. The CDR3 is CSAARLAGPADTQYF. CDR3 in DNA: TGCAGTGCTGCCAGACTAGCGGGGCCCGCGGATACGCAGTATTTT.

The chain combines TRBV7-2 with TRBJ2-7; TRBD2 might be the D (7 bases). CDR1 SGHTA and CDR2 FQGNSA come from the germline V gene. The CDR3 is 15 residues long. V was cut by 5 bases and J by 2 bases, with 16 bases left in between. CDR3 sequence reads: CASSGGASIAYEQYF. Written as DNA, the CDR3 is TGTGCCAGCAGCGGGGGGGCATCCATCGCCTACGAGCAGTACTTC.

This clonotype was seen many times. The CDR3 protein is CASTPGTANYGYTF. In DNA form, the CDR3 reads TGCGCCAGCACCCCGGGGACGGCTAACTATGGCTACACCTTC. V and J are TRBV4-3 and TRBJ1-2; possible D gene TRBD1, 5 bases. V gave up 7 bases and J gave up 0 bases, with 12 bases separating them. In germline, CDR1 is LGHNA, CDR2 YSLEER. This CDR3 contains 14 residues.

This clonotype was seen only a few times. The chain combines TRBV20-1 with TRBJ2-7, with D perhaps TRBD1 (5 bases). With 3 bases removed from V and 2 bases from J, the gap between germline ends came to 14 bases. CDR3 size: 14 residues. Germline assignment: CDR1 DFQATT and CDR2 SNEGSKA (reference sequence). The CDR3 DNA reads TGCAGTGCTAGGGCTAGGCAGGGCACCTACGAGCAGTACTTC. This encodes CSARARQGTYEQYF.

The sample holds a few counts of this clonotype. The gene calls are TRBV10-3 and TRBJ1-1; D ambiguous. The germline V gene has CDR1 ENHRY and CDR2 SYGVKD. This CDR3 is 15 amino acids long. V lost 0 bases and J lost 1, with 9 bases in between. The CDR3 coding sequence is TGTGCCATCAGTGAGTCAATGGTTCCGAACACTGAAGCTTTCTTT. Translation: CAISESMVPNTEAFF.

The sample holds a few counts of this clonotype. The V gene is TRBV28, the J gene TRBJ2-3; no firm D call. Germline-derived CDR1 and CDR2 are MDHEN and SYDVKM. This CDR3 has 12 residues. V lost 6 bases and J lost 6, with 10 bases in between. The CDR3 is CASRPGPDTQYF. Written as DNA, the CDR3 is TGTGCCAGCAGACCCGGACCGGATACGCAGTATTTT.

The chain is built from TRBV6-2 or TRBV6-3 and TRBJ2-7; a weak D match, TRBD2 (6 bases). V shed 4 bases and J shed 4 bases, with 14 bases lying between them. There are 14 residues in the CDR3. The germline V gene encodes CDR1 MNHEY and CDR2 SVGEGT. CDR3 DNA sequence: TGTGCCAGCAGTTCGACGACTGGGACTTACGAGCAGTACTTC. Its protein is CASSSTTGTYEQYF.

The V call is TRBV29-1, the J call TRBJ2-5; a possible D gene is TRBD2 (10 bases). The V gene's germline CDR1 is SQVTM and CDR2 ANQGSEA. V lost 7 bases and J lost 2, with 23 bases in between. CDR3 length: 16 residues. The CDR3 reads CSAGTGLLAGQETQYF. CDR3 DNA sequence: TGCAGCGCCGGGACAGGGCTACTAGCGGGACAAGAGACCCAGTACTTC.

The rearrangement uses TRBV2 and TRBJ1-2; the match to TRBD1 covers 8 bases. The germline V gene encodes CDR1 SNHLY and CDR2 FYNNEI. The CDR3 spans 10 residues. The J segment lost 10 bases and the V segment lost 6 bases, leaving 1 base of the junction unmatched. The CDR3 here is CASRGQDYTF. The CDR3 coding sequence is TGTGCCAGCAGGGGACAGGACTACACCTTC.

This clonotype was found a few times. This chain joins TRBV7-2 and TRBJ1-4, with D tentatively TRBD1 (5 bases). Trimming stripped 6 bases from V and 6 bases from J, with 17 bases between. Germline V gene data show CDR1 as SGHTA and CDR2 as FQGNSA. CDR3 length: 15 residues. CDR3 DNA: TGTGCCAGCAGACCTGGCCGGGACGGATATGAAAAACTGTTTTTT. This sequence encodes CASRPGRDGYEKLFF. Full variable domain (outside the CDR3, taken from reference TRBV7-2 and TRBJ1-4): GAGVSQSPSNKVTEKGKDVELRCDPISGHTALYWYRQSLGQGLEFLIYFQGNSAPDKSGLPSDRFSAERTGGSVSTLTIQRTQQEDSAVYLCASRPGRDGYEKLFFGSGTQLSVL.

In this sample, this clonotype turned up a few times. The V gene is TRBV20-1, the J gene TRBJ2-7, with a possible D match to TRBD2 (6 bases). This CDR3 contains 11 residues. CDR1 is DFQATT, CDR2 SNEGSKA, per germline (reference sequence). Trimming pared 1 base from V and 5 bases from J, leaving 6 bases between. CDR3 in amino acids: CSARGGNEQYF. As DNA, the CDR3 is TGCAGTGCTAGAGGCGGGAACGAGCAGTACTTC.

The V gene is TRBV27, the J gene TRBJ2-1; 12 bases agree with TRBD2. This CDR3 has 15 residues. Per germline, CDR1 MNHEY and CDR2 SMNVEV (reference sequence). Trimming removed 6 bases from V and 6 bases from J; junction bases left unmatched: 6. This chain's CDR3 is CASSPSGRVCNEQFF. The CDR3 region has the DNA TGTGCCAGCAGCCCTAGCGGGAGGGTTTGCAATGAGCAGTTCTTC.

This clonotype was seen more than once but under ten times. The chain joins TRBV27 to TRBJ2-7, with 11 bases fitting TRBD2. Germline V lookup: CDR1 MNHEY, CDR2 SMNVEV (reference sequence). The CDR3 spans 15 residues. With V trimmed by 4 bases and J by 2 bases, 4 bases remained unmatched. This chain's CDR3 is CASSWLAGGTYEQYF. The CDR3 DNA reads as TGTGCCAGCAGTTGGCTAGCGGGAGGAACCTACGAGCAGTACTTC.

V usage is TRBV5-1 and J usage is TRBJ2-3; maybe TRBD1 (5 bases). Germline V CDR1 and CDR2: SGHRS, YFSETQ. V was pared by 4 bases and J by 4 bases, with 13 bases between. The CDR3 consists of 14 residues. The CDR3 loop is CASSPGYWSDTQYF. As DNA, the CDR3 is TGCGCCAGCAGCCCAGGGTATTGGTCAGATACGCAGTATTTT.

This clonotype was detected a few times. The chain uses TRBV20-1 and TRBJ2-7, with D tentatively TRBD2 (5 bases). The CDR3 runs to 15 residues. Trimming stripped 5 bases from V and 2 bases from J, with 19 bases between. Germline V gene lookup returns CDR1 DFQATT and CDR2 SNEGSKA (reference sequence). In DNA form, the CDR3 reads TGCAGTGCTCCACCACGGGGAGACGGACCCTACGAGCAGTACTTC. Amino acid sequence: CSAPPRGDGPYEQYF.

The chain is built from TRBV27 and TRBJ2-7; no clear D gene. Per germline, CDR1 MNHEY and CDR2 SMNVEV (reference sequence). The CDR3 length is 14 residues. The V end lost 2 bases, the J end lost 2 bases, and 10 bases lay between the germline ends. CDR3 protein: CASSLGQRTYEQYF. DNA for the CDR3: TGTGCCAGCAGTTTAGGGCAAAGAACCTACGAGCAGTACTTC.

The CDR3 sequence: CASSLGYTEQFF. The CDR3 DNA sequence: TGTGCCAGCAGTTTGGGGTATACTGAGCAGTTCTTC. The rearrangement links TRBV12-3 or TRBV12-4 to TRBJ2-1, with D unclear. Trimming took off 3 bases at V and 9 bases at J, with 9 bases between the two ends. CDR3 length: 12 residues.

This clonotype was recorded a few times. The genes are TRBV7-8 and TRBJ2-5; the D call may be TRBD1 or TRBD2 (5 bases each). The CDR3 spans 18 residues. CDR1 SGHVS and CDR2 FQNEAQ come from the germline V gene. V was trimmed by 5 bases and J by 1 base, leaving 23 bases between them. The CDR3 DNA reads as TGTGCCAGCAGCCAAAACTTGGGGACGGATGAGGTCCAAGAGACCCAGTACTTC. It encodes CASSQNLGTDEVQETQYF.

This clonotype was detected a few times. The V and J genes are TRBV20-1 and TRBJ1-5; 7 bases are shared with TRBD1. Germline CDR1 is DFQATT and CDR2 is SNEGSKA (reference sequence). This CDR3 has 15 amino acids. V lost 5 bases and J lost 5; bases outside the gene matches: 12. The CDR3 bases are TGCAGTGCTGCCCCGGACAGGAGCTTCGATCAGCCCCAGCATTTT. Its translation: CSAAPDRSFDQPQHF.

Only a few counts were recorded for this clonotype. The rearrangement uses TRBV5-5 and TRBJ2-1; D unclear. Germline V gene data show CDR1 as SGHKS and CDR2 as YYEKEE (reference sequence). This CDR3 comprises 16 residues. Trimming removed 2 bases from V and 0 bases from J, with 12 bases in between. The CDR3 loop reads CASSFSDARSYNEQFF. CDR3 coding DNA: TGTGCCAGCAGCTTCTCGGACGCTCGCTCCTACAATGAGCAGTTCTTC.

This clonotype was counted between two and nine times. This chain connects TRBV29-1 to TRBJ1-2, with 11 bases that match TRBD1. Germline V gives CDR1 SQVTM, CDR2 ANQGSEA. The trim removed 7 bases at V and 7 bases at J, leaving 14 bases unmatched. This CDR3 has 15 residues. CDR3 in DNA: TGCAGCGCCTACTCCGGGACAGGGGGTTATCGTGGCTACACCTTC. This gives the protein CSAYSGTGGYRGYTF.

The sample holds a few counts of this clonotype. This sequence joins TRBV5-6 and TRBJ1-2, with 11 bases aligning to TRBD1. J gave up 8 bases and V 0 bases, and 9 bases lay outside the gene matches. Per the germline V gene, CDR1 is SGHDT and CDR2 is YYEEEE. This CDR3 contains 16 residues. The CDR3 here is CASSLGFGQGADGYTF. The CDR3 nucleotides read TGTGCCAGCAGCTTGGGCTTCGGACAGGGGGCAGACGGCTACACCTTC.

The chain is built from TRBV20-1 and TRBJ2-3, with 7 bases aligning to TRBD2. The CDR3 covers 14 residues. Germline CDR1 DFQATT, CDR2 SNEGSKA (reference sequence). V lost 5 bases, J lost 5 bases, and 10 bases stayed unmatched. The CDR3 region is CSAGPSGIGDTQYF. The CDR3 bases are TGCAGTGCTGGCCCAAGCGGGATAGGAGATACGCAGTATTTT.

The CDR3 reads CSVELNRGGTQYF. The DNA of the CDR3 is TGCAGCGTTGAGTTAAACAGGGGGGGTACGCAGTATTTT. The genes are TRBV29-1 and TRBJ2-3, with D possibly TRBD1 on 8 matching bases. Between the trimmed V and J ends, which lost 3 bases and 8 bases, there was a span of 15 bases. Germline V lookup: CDR1 SQVTM, CDR2 ANQGSEA. The CDR3 consists of 13 residues.

The rearrangement uses TRBV28 and TRBJ1-2, with D tentatively TRBD1 (6 bases). Between the trimmed V and J ends, which lost 3 bases and 7 bases, there was a span of 15 bases. CDR3 length equals 14 residues. The germline V gene has CDR1 MDHEN and CDR2 SYDVKM. The CDR3 DNA sequence: TGTGCCAGCAGTTTGAGGGGGGTCGTTGGTGGCTACACCTTC. It codes for CASSLRGVVGGYTF.

This clonotype was seen only a few times. The genes are TRBV20-1 and TRBJ2-1, with 9 bases lining up with TRBD1. From germline, CDR1 is DFQATT and CDR2 SNEGSKA (reference sequence). Losses at the gene ends were 1 base for V and 7 bases for J; bases not matched to a gene: 8. The CDR3 consists of 15 residues. The CDR3 region has the DNA TGCAGTGCTAGAGGGGCCGGGACAGGGAGGAATGAGCAGTTCTTC. Its translation: CSARGAGTGRNEQFF.